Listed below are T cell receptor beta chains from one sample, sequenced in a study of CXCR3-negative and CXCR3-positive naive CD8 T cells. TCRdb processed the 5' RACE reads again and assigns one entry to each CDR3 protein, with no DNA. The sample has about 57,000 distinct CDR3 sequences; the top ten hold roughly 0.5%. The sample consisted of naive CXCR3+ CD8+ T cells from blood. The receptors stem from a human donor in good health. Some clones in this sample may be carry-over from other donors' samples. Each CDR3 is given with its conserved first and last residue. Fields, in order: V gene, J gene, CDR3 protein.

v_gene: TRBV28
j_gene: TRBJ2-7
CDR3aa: CASSSTGEYEQYF

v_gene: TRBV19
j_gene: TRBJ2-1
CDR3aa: CASSTGGGNEQFF

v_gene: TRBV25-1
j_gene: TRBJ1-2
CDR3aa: CASRGGASGYTF

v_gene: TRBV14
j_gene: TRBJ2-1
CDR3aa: CASSLIRASSRNEQFF

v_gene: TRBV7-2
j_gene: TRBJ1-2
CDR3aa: CASSYAIQGNYGYTF

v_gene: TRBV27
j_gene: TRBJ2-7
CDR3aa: CASKTSGGAYEQYF

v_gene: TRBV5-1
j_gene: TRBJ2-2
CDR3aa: CASSLTLTGELFF

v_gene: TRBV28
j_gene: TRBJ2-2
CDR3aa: CASSLTAEKLTGELFF

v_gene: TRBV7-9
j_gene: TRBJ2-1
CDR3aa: CASTPQRGPSYNEQFF

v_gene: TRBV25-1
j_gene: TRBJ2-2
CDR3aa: CASTFGDRITGELFF

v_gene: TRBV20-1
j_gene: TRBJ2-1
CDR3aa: CSARDPVAGVVSSYNEQFF

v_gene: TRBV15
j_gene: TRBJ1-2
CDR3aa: CATSRDQAVVGYTF

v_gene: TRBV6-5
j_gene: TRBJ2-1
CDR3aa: CASSYTLAGGDNEQFF

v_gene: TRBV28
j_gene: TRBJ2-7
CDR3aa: CASTGGDKHEQYF

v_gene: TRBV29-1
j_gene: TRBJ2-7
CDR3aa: CSVEAALTGPYEQYF

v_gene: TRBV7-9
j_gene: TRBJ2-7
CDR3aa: CASSLVAGYRTSSYEQYF

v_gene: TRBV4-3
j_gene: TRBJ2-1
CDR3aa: CASSQGRGFDEQFF

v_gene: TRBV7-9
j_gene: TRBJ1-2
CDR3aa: CASSSDGDYGYTF

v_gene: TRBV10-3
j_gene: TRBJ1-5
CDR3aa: CAITGTPSQPQHF

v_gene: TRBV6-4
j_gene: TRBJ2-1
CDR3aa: CGSSGGTKINNEQFF

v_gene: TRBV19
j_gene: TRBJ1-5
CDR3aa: CASSIPGPVGGDNQPQHF

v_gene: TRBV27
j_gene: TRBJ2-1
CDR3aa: CASSSSGIIGYNEQFF

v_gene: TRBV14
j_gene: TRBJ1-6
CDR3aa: CASSQEGSYSPLHF

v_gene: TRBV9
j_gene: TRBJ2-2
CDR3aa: CASRDTVTGPNTGELFF

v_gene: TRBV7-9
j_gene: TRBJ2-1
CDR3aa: CASRSGTGVHEQFF

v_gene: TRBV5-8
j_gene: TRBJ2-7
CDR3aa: CASSLPYEQYF

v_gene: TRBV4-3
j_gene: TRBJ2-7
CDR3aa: CASSQDGGASYEQYF

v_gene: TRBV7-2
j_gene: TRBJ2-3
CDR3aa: CASSLPRKGTDTQYF

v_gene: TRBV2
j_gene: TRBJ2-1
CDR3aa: CASRSGTGLGEQFF

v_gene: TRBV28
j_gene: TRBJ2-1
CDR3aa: CASSLGSKTRYNEQFF

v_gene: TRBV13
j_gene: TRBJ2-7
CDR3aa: CASSTTGQGKSYEQYF

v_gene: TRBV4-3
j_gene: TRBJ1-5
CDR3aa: CASSQDYRGYSNQPQHF

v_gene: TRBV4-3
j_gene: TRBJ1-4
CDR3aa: CASSQVKGRTNEKLFF

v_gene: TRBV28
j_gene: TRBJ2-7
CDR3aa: CASRGQVPYEQYF

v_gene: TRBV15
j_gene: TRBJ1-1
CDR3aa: CATSIGQRGLGTEAFF

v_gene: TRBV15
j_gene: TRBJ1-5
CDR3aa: CATSRENQPQHF

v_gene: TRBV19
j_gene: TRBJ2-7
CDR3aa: CASSPGLARAYEQYF

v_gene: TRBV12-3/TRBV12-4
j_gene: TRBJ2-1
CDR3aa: CASSYSGGDNEQFF

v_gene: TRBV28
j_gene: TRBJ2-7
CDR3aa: CASRPMDSYEQYF